A single T cell receptor beta chain is shown here with its context. The data originate from a study of identical twins. Via MiXCR, TCRdb re-called the 5' RACE reads, giving one row per CDR3 protein. The table includes roughly 200,000 distinct CDR3 sequences, 15% to 20% detected once. Germline V CDR1 and CDR2: SGHRS, YFSETQ. This CDR3 has 16 amino acids. Trimming took 1 base from V and 6 from J; bases not matched to a gene: 3. These same data were also listed under a study on T cells expressing NK-cell markers.

This receptor was obtained from a woman under 30 in good health. The specimen sequenced was CD8+ T cells sorted from blood. The chain is built from TRBV5-1 and TRBJ2-1; 14 nucleotides align to TRBD2. Here the CDR3 reads CASSLKTSGGANEQFF. The CDR3 bases are TGCGCCAGCAGCTTGAAGACTAGCGGGGGGGCCAATGAGCAGTTCTTC. The variable domain in full, with the rest retrieved from reference TRBV5-1 and TRBJ2-1, is KAGVTQTPRYLIKTRGQQVTLSCSPISGHRSVSWYQQTPGQGLQFLFEYFSETQRNKGNFPGRFSGRQFSNSRSEMNVSTLELGDSALYLCASSLKTSGGANEQFFGPGTRLTVL.